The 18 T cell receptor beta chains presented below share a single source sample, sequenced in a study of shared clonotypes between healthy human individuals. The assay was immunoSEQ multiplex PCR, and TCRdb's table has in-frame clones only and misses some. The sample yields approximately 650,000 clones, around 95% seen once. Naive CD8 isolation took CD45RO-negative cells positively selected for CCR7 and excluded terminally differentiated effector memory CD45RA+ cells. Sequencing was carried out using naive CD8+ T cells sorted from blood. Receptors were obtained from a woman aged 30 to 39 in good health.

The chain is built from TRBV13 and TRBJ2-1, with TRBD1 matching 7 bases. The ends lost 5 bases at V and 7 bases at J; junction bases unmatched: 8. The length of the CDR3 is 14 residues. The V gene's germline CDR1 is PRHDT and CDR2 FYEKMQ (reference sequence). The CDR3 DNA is TGTGCCAGCAGCGAGGGGGCCGTCATAAATGAGCAGTTCTTC. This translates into CASSEGAVINEQFF.

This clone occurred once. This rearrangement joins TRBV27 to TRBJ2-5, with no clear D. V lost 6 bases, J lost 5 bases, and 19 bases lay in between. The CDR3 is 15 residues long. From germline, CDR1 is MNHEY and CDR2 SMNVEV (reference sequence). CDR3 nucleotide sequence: TGTGCCAGCAGCACACGGCGATCCGCCGCGGAGACCCAGTACTTC. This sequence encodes CASSTRRSAAETQYF.

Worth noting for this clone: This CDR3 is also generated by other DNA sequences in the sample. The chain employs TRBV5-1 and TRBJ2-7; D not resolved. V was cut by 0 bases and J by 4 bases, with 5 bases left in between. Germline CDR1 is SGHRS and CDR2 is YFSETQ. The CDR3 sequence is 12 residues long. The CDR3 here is CASSLVGYEQYF. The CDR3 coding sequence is TGCGCCAGCAGCTTGGTTGGATACGAGCAGTACTTC. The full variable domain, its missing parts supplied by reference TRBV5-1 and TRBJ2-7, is KAGVTQTPRYLIKTRGQQVTLSCSPISGHRSVSWYQQTPGQGLQFLFEYFSETQRNKGNFPGRFSGRQFSNSRSEMNVSTLELGDSALYLCASSLVGYEQYFGPGTRLTVT.

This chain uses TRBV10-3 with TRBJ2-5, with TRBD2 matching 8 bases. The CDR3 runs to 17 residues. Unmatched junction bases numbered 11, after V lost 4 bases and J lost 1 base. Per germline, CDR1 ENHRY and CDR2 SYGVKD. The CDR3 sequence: CAISGEGLAGIQETQYF. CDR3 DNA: TGTGCCATCAGTGGGGAGGGCTTAGCGGGGATCCAAGAGACCCAGTACTTC.

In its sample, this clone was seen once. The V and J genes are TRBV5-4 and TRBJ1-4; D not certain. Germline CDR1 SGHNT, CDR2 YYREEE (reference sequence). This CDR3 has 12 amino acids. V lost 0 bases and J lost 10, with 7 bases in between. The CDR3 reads CASSLEDGKLFF. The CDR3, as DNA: TGTGCCAGCAGCTTGGAGGACGGAAAACTGTTTTTT.

The CDR3 DNA sequence: TGTGCCAGCAGCCACACAACAGGCCTCGTAACCTACGAGCAGTACTTC. Its protein product is CASSHTTGLVTYEQYF. The chain joins TRBV7-8 to TRBJ2-7; D is perhaps TRBD1 (5 bases). CDR1 SGHVS and CDR2 FQNEAQ come from the germline V gene. The ends were cut back, 5 bases at V and 2 bases at J, with 19 bases in the middle. This CDR3 has 16 residues.

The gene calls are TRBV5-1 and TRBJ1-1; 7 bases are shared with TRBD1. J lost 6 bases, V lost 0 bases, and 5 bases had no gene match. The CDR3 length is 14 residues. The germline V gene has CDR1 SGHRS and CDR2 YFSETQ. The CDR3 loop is CASSLGGGSAEAFF. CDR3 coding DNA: TGCGCCAGCAGCTTGGGAGGGGGCTCGGCTGAAGCTTTCTTT.

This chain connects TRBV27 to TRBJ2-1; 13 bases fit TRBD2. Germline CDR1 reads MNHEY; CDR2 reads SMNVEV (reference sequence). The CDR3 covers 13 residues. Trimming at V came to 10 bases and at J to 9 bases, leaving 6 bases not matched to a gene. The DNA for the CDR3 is TGTGCCACAGGACTAGCGGGAGATTTTGAGCAGTTCTTC. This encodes CATGLAGDFEQFF.

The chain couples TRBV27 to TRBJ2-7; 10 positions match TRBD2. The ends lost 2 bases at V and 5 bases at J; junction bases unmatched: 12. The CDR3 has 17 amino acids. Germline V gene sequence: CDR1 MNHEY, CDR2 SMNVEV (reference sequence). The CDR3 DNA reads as TGTGCCAGCAGTTTAATCGGGCCGCCTAGCGGGAGCCACGAGCAGTACTTC. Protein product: CASSLIGPPSGSHEQYF.

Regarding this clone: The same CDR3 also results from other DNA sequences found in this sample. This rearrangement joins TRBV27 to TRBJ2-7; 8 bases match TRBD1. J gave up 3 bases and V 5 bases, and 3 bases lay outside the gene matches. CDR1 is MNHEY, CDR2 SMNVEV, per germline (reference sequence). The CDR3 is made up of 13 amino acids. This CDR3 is CASSGGTGYEQYF. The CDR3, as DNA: TGTGCCAGCAGTGGCGGGACAGGCTACGAGCAGTACTTC.

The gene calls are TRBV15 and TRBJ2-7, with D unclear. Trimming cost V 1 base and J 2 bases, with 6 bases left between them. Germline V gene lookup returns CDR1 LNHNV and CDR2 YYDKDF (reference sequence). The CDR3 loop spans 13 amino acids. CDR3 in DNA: TGTGCCACCAGCAGAGGACTCGCCTACGAGCAGTACTTC. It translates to CATSRGLAYEQYF.

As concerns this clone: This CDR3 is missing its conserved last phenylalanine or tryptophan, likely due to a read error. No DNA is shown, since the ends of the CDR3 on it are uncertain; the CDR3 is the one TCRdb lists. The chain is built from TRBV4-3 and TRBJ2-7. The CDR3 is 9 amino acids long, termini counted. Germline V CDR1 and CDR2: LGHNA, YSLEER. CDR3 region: CASSQWSFL.

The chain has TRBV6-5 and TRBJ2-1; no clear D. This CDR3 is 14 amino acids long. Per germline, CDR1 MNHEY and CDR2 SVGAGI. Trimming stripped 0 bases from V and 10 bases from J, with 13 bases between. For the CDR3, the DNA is TGTGCCAGCAGTTACTCAGGCAATAGCCGCGAGCAGTTCTTC. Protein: CASSYSGNSREQFF.

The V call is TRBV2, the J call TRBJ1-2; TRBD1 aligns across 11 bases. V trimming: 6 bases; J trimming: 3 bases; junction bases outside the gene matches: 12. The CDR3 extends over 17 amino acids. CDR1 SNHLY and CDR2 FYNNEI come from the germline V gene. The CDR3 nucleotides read TGTGCCAGCAGACCCGGGACAGGGGGGGACCTGCACTATGGCTACACCTTC. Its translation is CASRPGTGGDLHYGYTF.

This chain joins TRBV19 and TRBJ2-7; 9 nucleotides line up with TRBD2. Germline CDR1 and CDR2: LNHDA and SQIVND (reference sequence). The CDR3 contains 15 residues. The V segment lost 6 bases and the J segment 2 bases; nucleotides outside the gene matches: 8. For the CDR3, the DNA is TGTGCCAGTAGGATGGGGGCTAGCGGGGCCTACGAGCAGTACTTC. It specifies CASRMGASGAYEQYF. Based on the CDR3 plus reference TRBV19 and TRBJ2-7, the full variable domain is DGGITQSPKYLFRKEGQNVTLSCEQNLNHDAMYWYRQDPGQGLRLIYYSQIVNDFQKGDIAEGYSVSREKKESFPLTVTSAQKNPTAFYLCASRMGASGAYEQYFGPGTRLTVT.

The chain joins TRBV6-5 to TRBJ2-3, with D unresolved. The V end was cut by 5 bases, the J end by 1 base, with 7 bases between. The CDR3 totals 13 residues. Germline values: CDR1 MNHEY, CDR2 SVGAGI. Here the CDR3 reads CASSPGRTDTQYF. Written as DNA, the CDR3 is TGTGCCAGCAGTCCAGGTCGCACAGATACGCAGTATTTT.

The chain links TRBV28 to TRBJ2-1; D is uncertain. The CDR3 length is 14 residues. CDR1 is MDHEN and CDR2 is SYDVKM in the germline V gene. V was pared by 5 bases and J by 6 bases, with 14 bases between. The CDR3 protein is CASSRLLEGNEQFF. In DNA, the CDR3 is TGTGCCAGCAGTCGGTTACTTGAAGGCAATGAGCAGTTCTTC.

In DNA, the CDR3 is TGTGCCAGCAGGCCCATGGTTGGAGGGGAGCAGTACTTC. It yields the protein CASRPMVGGEQYF. The chain has TRBV2 and TRBJ2-7; D is perhaps TRBD2 (6 bases). V gave up 6 bases and J gave up 7 bases, with 16 bases separating them. The CDR3 is 13 residues long. Germline-derived CDR1 and CDR2 are SNHLY and FYNNEI.